Each of the 20 T cell receptor beta chains below was sequenced from the same sample in a study of PD-1 blockade in classical Hodgkin lymphoma. Data came from immunoSEQ multiplex PCR; TCRdb stores just in-frame clones and leaves some out. This table has about 23,000 clones, around 87% appearing once. The time point is: cycle 4 day 1 (C4D1), after more than five weeks of nivolumab. Each patient's relapse followed autologous stem cell transplantation, and brentuximab vedotin exposure varied. Sequencing was performed on peripheral blood mononuclear cells (PBMCs), taken before the fourth cycle of nivolumab. Receptors originate from a human donor with classical Hodgkin lymphoma.

The chain recombines TRBV9 with TRBJ2-2, with D perhaps matching TRBD1 (6 bases). There are 15 residues in the CDR3. Trimming left V 2 bases short and J 7 bases short, with 15 bases between. Looked up from germline, CDR1 is SGDLS and CDR2 is YYNGEE. This CDR3 reads CASSVTGTTLGELFF. The CDR3 DNA reads TGTGCCAGCAGCGTCACCGGGACAACCCTCGGGGAGCTGTTTTTT.

This clone was found a few times. The J gene is TRBJ2-3, the V gene TRBV15; 10 positions match TRBD2. V trimming: 6 bases; J trimming: 2 bases; junction bases outside the gene matches: 5. From germline, CDR1 is LNHNV and CDR2 YYDKDF (reference sequence). This CDR3 has 15 residues. Here the CDR3 reads CATRPGTSVTDTQYF. DNA for the CDR3: TGTGCCACCAGACCCGGGACTAGCGTCACAGATACGCAGTATTTT.

The chain employs TRBV5-1 and TRBJ2-1; D unresolved. This CDR3 is built from 13 residues. Trimming removed 4 bases from V and 4 bases from J, with 9 bases in between. In germline, CDR1 is SGHRS, CDR2 YFSETQ. The CDR3 is CASSLTGYNEQFF. CDR3 nucleotide sequence: TGCGCCAGCAGCCTCACTGGTTACAATGAGCAGTTCTTC.

The chain combines TRBV19 with TRBJ2-1; no clear D gene. Germline V gene sequence: CDR1 LNHDA, CDR2 SQIVND (reference sequence). V lost 0 bases, J lost 5 bases, and 8 bases lay in between. CDR3 length: 14 amino acids. For the CDR3, the DNA is TGTGCCAGTAGTATAGAAGGCTCTCACAATGAGCAGTTCTTC. Protein sequence: CASSIEGSHNEQFF.

The CDR3 coding sequence is TGCGCCAGCAGCTTGGGGACAGGAAACTATGGCTACACCTTC. Translation gives CASSLGTGNYGYTF. The chain combines TRBV5-1 with TRBJ1-2; 7 nucleotides agree with TRBD1. V shed 0 bases and J 2 bases; nucleotides not matched to a gene: 1. This CDR3 has 14 residues. The germline CDR1 and CDR2 sequences are SGHRS and YFSETQ.

CDR3 sequence: CSVGTGVPNTGELFF. In DNA, the CDR3 is TGCAGCGTGGGGACAGGGGTCCCTAACACCGGGGAGCTGTTTTTT. The V and J genes are TRBV29-1 and TRBJ2-2; 10 nucleotides match TRBD1. This CDR3 comprises 15 residues. Germline V gene lookup returns CDR1 SQVTM and CDR2 ANQGSEA. J lost 2 bases, V lost 6 bases, and 6 bases had no gene match.

The genes are TRBV7-8 and TRBJ1-4, with TRBD1 as a possible D gene (6 bases). This CDR3 region has 20 residues. CDR1 is SGHVS and CDR2 is FQNEAQ in the germline V gene. The V end lost 5 bases, the J end lost 0 bases, and 25 bases lay between the germline ends. The CDR3 loop is CASSGDGGQLGLATNEKLFF. DNA for the CDR3: TGTGCCAGCAGCGGGGACGGAGGACAGCTAGGCCTTGCAACTAATGAAAAACTGTTTTTT.

CDR3 DNA sequence: TGCAGCGTTGAACCGCAGACAGGGTCCGACTACGAGCAGTACTTC. This codes for CSVEPQTGSDYEQYF. The chain employs TRBV29-1 and TRBJ2-7; 7 bases agree with TRBD1. Germline V gives CDR1 SQVTM, CDR2 ANQGSEA. The CDR3 runs to 15 residues. Losses at the gene ends were 2 bases for V and 3 bases for J; bases not matched to a gene: 10.

The chain links TRBV19 to TRBJ1-1, with 8 bases matching TRBD1. V was pared by 8 bases and J by 1 base, with 9 bases of the junction left unmatched. The CDR3 loop spans 15 amino acids. Germline V gives CDR1 LNHDA, CDR2 SQIVND (reference sequence). Written as DNA, the CDR3 is TGTGCCAGTTCTAAGGGGGGACAGGAGAACACTGAAGCTTTCTTT. It is translated as CASSKGGQENTEAFF.

The V gene is TRBV4-2, the J gene TRBJ2-7; tentatively, D is TRBD2 (6 bases). The CDR3 has 15 residues. V was pared by 0 bases and J by 2 bases, with 11 bases between. The germline V gene has CDR1 LGHNA and CDR2 YNFKEQ. The CDR3 sequence is CASSQDPSVAYEQYF. The CDR3 region has the DNA TGTGCCAGCAGCCAAGACCCTAGCGTGGCCTACGAGCAGTACTTC.

V is TRBV13 and J is TRBJ2-5; the D gene is possibly TRBD1 (6 bases). Germline values: CDR1 PRHDT, CDR2 FYEKMQ (reference sequence). V lost 4 bases and J 2 bases, leaving 14 bases between the germline ends. CDR3 length: 15 amino acids. CDR3 sequence (DNA): TGTGCCAGCAGCTCCAGAGGGGGATGGCAAGAGACCCAGTACTTC. As protein: CASSSRGGWQETQYF.

The gene calls are TRBV2 and TRBJ1-5; no firm D call. Trimming cost V 1 base and J 7 bases, with 14 bases left between them. Germline CDR1 is SNHLY and CDR2 is FYNNEI. CDR3 size: 15 residues. CDR3 in DNA: TGTGCCAGCAGTGAAGTGGAGGGCGCCCAACAGCCCCAGCATTTT. Its protein product is CASSEVEGAQQPQHF.

The chain couples TRBV19 to TRBJ1-5; D is unclear. Germline V gene lookup returns CDR1 LNHDA and CDR2 SQIVND (reference sequence). V shed 5 bases and J shed 9 bases, with 11 bases lying between them. CDR3 size: 12 residues. The CDR3: CASSAPLRPQHF. CDR3 bases: TGTGCCAGTAGTGCCCCCTTGCGGCCCCAGCATTTT.

The V and J genes are TRBV19 and TRBJ2-1; D is undetermined. The V end was cut by 5 bases, the J end by 10 bases, with 9 bases between. This CDR3 has 11 residues. Germline CDR1 is LNHDA and CDR2 is SQIVND (reference sequence). In nucleotides, the CDR3 is TGTGCCAGTAGTTGGGCCAGGGAGCAGTTCTTC. This codes for CASSWAREQFF.

The V gene is TRBV7-9, the J gene TRBJ2-1; TRBD2 aligns across 13 bases. With V trimmed by 10 bases and J by 5 bases, 11 bases remained unmatched. Per the germline V gene, CDR1 is SEHNR and CDR2 is FQNEAQ (reference sequence). This CDR3 has 16 residues. CDR3 amino acids: CATTDRGLAGDNEQFF. The CDR3 DNA reads TGTGCCACCACCGACAGAGGACTAGCGGGAGACAATGAGCAGTTCTTC.

The rearrangement links TRBV27 to TRBJ2-3, with D maybe TRBD1 (6 bases). The CDR3 extends over 14 amino acids. Trimming took off 3 bases at V and 4 bases at J, with 11 bases between the two ends. Germline CDR1 MNHEY, CDR2 SMNVEV (reference sequence). The CDR3 spells CASSFSQGSDTQYF. The CDR3, as DNA: TGTGCCAGCAGTTTTTCTCAGGGGTCAGATACGCAGTATTTT.

The V call is TRBV7-9, the J call TRBJ2-7; 11 nucleotides line up with TRBD1. V lost 5 bases to trimming and J lost 6 bases; unmatched junction nucleotides: 9. This CDR3 comprises 15 residues. The germline V gene has CDR1 SEHNR and CDR2 FQNEAQ (reference sequence). CDR3 sequence (DNA): TGTGCCAGCAGCCCATCCGGACAGGGGGCGGGCGAGCAGTACTTC. This encodes CASSPSGQGAGEQYF.

This chain joins TRBV18 and TRBJ1-2; 7 nucleotides match TRBD1. V lost 3 bases, J lost 4 bases, and 8 bases stayed unmatched. This CDR3 has 15 amino acids. Germline loops: CDR1 KGHSH, CDR2 LQKENI. The CDR3 region is CASSPRDSEPYGYTF. The CDR3 region has the DNA TGTGCCAGCTCACCGAGGGACAGCGAACCCTATGGCTACACCTTC.

The chain couples TRBV7-8 to TRBJ2-3, with TRBD2 matching over 7 bases. CDR3 size: 17 residues. Germline V gene sequence: CDR1 SGHVS, CDR2 FQNEAQ. V lost 1 base, J lost 2 bases, and 9 bases stayed unmatched. The CDR3, as DNA: TGTGCCAGCAGCTTAGGGGGGGGGACTGGGATCACAGATACGCAGTATTTT. Amino acids: CASSLGGGTGITDTQYF.

This chain links TRBV27 with TRBJ2-7, with TRBD1 identical over 7 bases. V was pared by 5 bases and J by 2 bases, with 3 bases of the junction left unmatched. CDR1 is MNHEY and CDR2 is SMNVEV in the germline V gene (reference sequence). This CDR3 is 13 amino acids long. CDR3 nucleotides: TGTGCCAGCAGTATTGGGACAGCCTACGAGCAGTACTTC. Protein sequence: CASSIGTAYEQYF.